Following are 27 T cell receptor beta chains from one sample sequenced in a study of metastatic and nonmetastatic thyroid tumors. TCRdb re-clonotyped the PCR reads via MiXCR. The sample has about 48,000 clones, less than 25% seen once. No treatment of any kind had been given to any patient before thyroid surgery. Material: blood. All receptors come from a male donor with papillary thyroid cancer or a benign thyroid nodule (not recorded which). Some clones in this sample may be carry-over from other donors' samples.

This clone was counted ten times or more. The same CDR3 arises from other DNA sequences in this sample as well. This chain joins TRBV7-9 and TRBJ1-2; 7 bases match TRBD1. V shed 0 bases and J 5 bases; nucleotides not matched to a gene: 6. The CDR3 loop spans 15 amino acids. Germline V gene lookup returns CDR1 SEHNR and CDR2 FQNEAQ (reference sequence). The DNA for the CDR3 is TGTGCCAGCAGCTTAGCGTCTCCGGGACAGTATGGCTACACCTTC. Translated, it gives CASSLASPGQYGYTF.

This clone appeared a few times. V is TRBV7-2 and J is TRBJ2-7; a possible D gene is TRBD2 (7 bases). This CDR3 has 18 residues. Per the germline V gene, CDR1 is SGHTA and CDR2 is FQGNSA. V shed 2 bases and J shed 2 bases, with 22 bases lying between them. The chain's CDR3 is CASSLSWGGGGETYEQYF. CDR3 nucleotide sequence: TGTGCCAGCAGCTTATCGTGGGGGGGCGGTGGGGAAACCTACGAGCAGTACTTC.

This clone occurred many times. The V call is TRBV6-1, the J call TRBJ1-3; D is unclear. This CDR3 comprises 14 residues. Trimming cost V 7 bases and J 0 bases, with 10 bases left between them. The germline gives CDR1 MNHNS, CDR2 SASEGT. CDR3 amino acids: CASTPTASGNTIYF. The CDR3 DNA is TGTGCCAGCACCCCCACAGCCTCTGGAAACACCATATATTTT.

The V gene is TRBV18, the J gene TRBJ2-3; D is unclear. This CDR3 has 14 amino acids. With 1 base removed from V and 2 bases from J, the gap between germline ends came to 7 bases. Germline V CDR1 and CDR2: KGHSH, LQKENI. The CDR3 DNA follows: TGTGCCAGCTCACCACGTCAGGTCACAGATACGCAGTATTTT. Translation: CASSPRQVTDTQYF.

This clone came up many times. DNA of the CDR3: TGTGCCAGCAGCCAGGGAGGAGTTGCTAGCACAGATACGCAGTATTTT. Translation gives CASSQGGVASTDTQYF. The chain is built from TRBV4-2 and TRBJ2-3; tentatively, D is TRBD2 (6 bases). The CDR3 is made up of 16 amino acids. Trimming removed 3 bases from V and 0 bases from J, with 13 bases in between. Per the germline V gene, CDR1 is LGHNA and CDR2 is YNFKEQ.

The chain employs TRBV11-2 and TRBJ2-7; the match to TRBD1 covers 9 bases. Germline V gives CDR1 SGHAT, CDR2 FQNNGV. The CDR3 length is 14 residues. V shed 6 bases and J 3 bases; nucleotides not matched to a gene: 6. Written as DNA, the CDR3 is TGTGCCAGCAGACCGGGACAGGGACTCTACGAGCAGTACTTC. It translates to CASRPGQGLYEQYF.

The gene calls are TRBV4-1 and TRBJ2-3; no clear D gene. CDR1 is MGHRA, CDR2 YSYEKL, per germline. V lost 3 bases and J 2 bases, leaving 18 bases between the germline ends. The CDR3 runs 17 residues. CDR3 nucleotide sequence: TGCGCCAGCAGCCAGGAGCGTGTGGCGGCTCCCACAGATACGCAGTATTTT. It yields the protein CASSQERVAAPTDTQYF.

This clone was found many times. The gene calls are TRBV29-1 and TRBJ2-1; TRBD2 matches 7 bases. Trimming cost V 1 base and J 0 bases; bases outside gene matches: 0. CDR3 size: 14 residues. Per the germline V gene, CDR1 is SQVTM and CDR2 is ANQGSEA. Written as DNA, the CDR3 is TGCAGCGTTGAAGGGACTAGCTCCTACAATGAGCAGTTCTTC. Protein: CSVEGTSSYNEQFF.

This clone showed up many times. Other nucleotide sequences in the sample specify the same CDR3. The chain recombines TRBV6-1 with TRBJ2-5; 13 nucleotides agree with TRBD2. The germline V gene has CDR1 MNHNS and CDR2 SASEGT. Losses at the gene ends were 3 bases for V and 2 bases for J; bases not matched to a gene: 3. This CDR3 spans 16 amino acids. The CDR3 reads CASSDRTSGRQETQYF. In nucleotides, the CDR3 is TGTGCCAGCAGTGACAGGACTAGCGGGAGACAAGAGACCCAGTACTTC.

This clone has only a few counts. The rearrangement uses TRBV12-3 or TRBV12-4 and TRBJ2-5; no firm D call. Deletions cut 5 bases from V and 2 bases from J, with 3 bases between. CDR3 length equals 11 residues. The CDR3: CASSLQETQYF. The CDR3, as DNA: TGTGCCAGCAGTCTTCAAGAGACCCAGTACTTC.

This clone was seen at least ten times. The chain is built from TRBV7-9 and TRBJ1-5; D gene uncertain. The CDR3 is made up of 14 amino acids. V was pared by 1 base and J by 3 bases, with 7 bases between. CDR1 SEHNR and CDR2 FQNEAQ come from the germline V gene (reference sequence). This CDR3 reads CASSLVGSNQPQHF. For the CDR3, the DNA is TGTGCCAGCAGCTTAGTGGGTTCCAATCAGCCCCAGCATTTT.

This clone was seen many times. The same CDR3 can be traced to other DNA sequences in this sample. This chain uses TRBV2 with TRBJ1-1; 8 bases fit TRBD1. The CDR3 consists of 14 residues. Germline V gene data show CDR1 as SNHLY and CDR2 as FYNNEI. The trim removed 6 bases at V and 10 bases at J, leaving 13 bases unmatched. This CDR3 reads CASSAGTGFPLAFF. The CDR3 DNA sequence: TGTGCCAGCAGCGCAGGGACAGGATTTCCCCTAGCTTTCTTT.

This clone has ten or more counts. The gene calls are TRBV28 and TRBJ2-7; no reliable D call. V lost 3 bases to trimming and J lost 6 bases, with 12 bases between them. Germline V gives CDR1 MDHEN, CDR2 SYDVKM. The CDR3 extends over 13 amino acids. The CDR3 nucleotides are TGTGCCAGCAGTTTCGGGTGGGGTCGCGAGCAGTACTTC. As protein: CASSFGWGREQYF.

The V call is TRBV18, the J call TRBJ1-5; D unclear. V shed 8 bases and J shed 4 bases, with 12 bases lying between them. Germline V gene sequence: CDR1 KGHSH, CDR2 LQKENI. The CDR3 has 13 residues. This chain's CDR3 is CASTGSFNQPQHF. CDR3 nucleotide sequence: TGTGCCAGCACGGGAAGCTTTAATCAGCCCCAGCATTTT.

This chain links TRBV4-2 with TRBJ2-3; no firm D call. CDR1 is LGHNA and CDR2 is YNFKEQ in the germline V gene. The CDR3 length is 15 residues. V lost 4 bases and J lost 0, with 11 bases in between. This chain's CDR3 is CASSPVVPSTDTQYF. The CDR3 DNA reads as TGTGCCAGCAGCCCTGTGGTACCTAGCACAGATACGCAGTATTTT.

This chain joins TRBV27 and TRBJ2-7, with TRBD1 as a possible D gene (6 bases). From germline, CDR1 is MNHEY and CDR2 SMNVEV (reference sequence). This CDR3 has 14 residues. CDR3 residues: CESSLSSGAYEQYF. CDR3 DNA sequence: TGTGAGAGCAGTTTATCGTCAGGGGCCTACGAGCAGTACTTC.

There are many counts of this clone. This rearrangement joins TRBV12-3 or TRBV12-4 to TRBJ2-3; TRBD1 might be the D (5 bases). The germline V and J ends were trimmed by 5 bases and 2 bases, with 8 bases remaining between them. The CDR3 totals 13 residues. As DNA, the CDR3 is TGTGCCAGCAGTGGGGCCACCACAGATACGCAGTATTTT. Encoded protein: CASSGATTDTQYF.

This clone occurred many times. The CDR3 here is CASSRANYGYTF. As DNA, the CDR3 is TGTGCCAGCAGTAGAGCTAACTATGGCTACACCTTC. The chain couples TRBV28 to TRBJ1-2, with no clear D. Trimming removed 5 bases from V and 0 bases from J, with 4 bases in between. This CDR3 has 12 amino acids. The germline V gene has CDR1 MDHEN and CDR2 SYDVKM.

This chain joins TRBV11-2 and TRBJ1-2; TRBD1 aligns across 8 bases. Germline assignment: CDR1 SGHAT and CDR2 FQNNGV. This CDR3 has 17 amino acids. The ends lost 1 base at V and 3 bases at J; junction bases unmatched: 10. CDR3 in amino acids: CASSLVPGQGDHYGYTF. Written as DNA, the CDR3 is TGTGCCAGCAGCTTAGTACCCGGACAGGGTGATCACTATGGCTACACCTTC.

The sample holds many counts of this clone. The chain has TRBV3-1 and TRBJ2-3; weak D call: TRBD1 (5 bases). The CDR3 extends over 16 amino acids. V was trimmed by 2 bases and J by 7 bases, leaving 19 bases between them. CDR1 and CDR2 from the germline V gene are LGHDT and YNNKEL (reference sequence). CDR3 nucleotides: TGTGCCAGCAGCCAAAGGGCAGCCCGTCAGGGAAATACGCAGTATTTT. The encoded protein is CASSQRAARQGNTQYF.

This clone was seen repeatedly, ten times or more. The rearrangement joins TRBV6-1 to TRBJ2-2; D is uncertain. V was cut by 6 bases and J by 0 bases, with 5 bases left in between. The CDR3 length is 13 residues. The germline gives CDR1 MNHNS, CDR2 SASEGT. CDR3 residues: CASRSPNTGELFF. The DNA for the CDR3 is TGTGCCAGCAGGTCACCGAACACCGGGGAGCTGTTTTTT.

The J gene is TRBJ2-7, the V gene TRBV30, with 7 positions matching TRBD1. Germline CDR1 reads GTSNPN; CDR2 reads SVGIG (reference sequence). This CDR3 has 13 amino acids. After removal of 2 bases from V and 5 bases from J, the junction contained 6 bases not matched to a gene. This CDR3 is CAWSKDRDDEQYF. The DNA of the CDR3 is TGTGCCTGGAGTAAAGACAGGGACGACGAGCAGTACTTC.

This clone was seen many times. The chain carries TRBV6-1 and TRBJ1-4; D is unresolved. CDR1 is MNHNS, CDR2 SASEGT, per germline. The CDR3 covers 14 residues. V shed 5 bases and J shed 2 bases, with 9 bases lying between them. The CDR3 DNA follows: TGTGCCAGCAGTCTTGGGCTTACTAATGAAAAACTGTTTTTT. It translates to CASSLGLTNEKLFF.

This clone was observed many times. This sequence joins TRBV15 and TRBJ2-4; no definite D call. Trimming removed 1 base from V and 0 bases from J, with 4 bases in between. CDR1 and CDR2 from the germline V gene are LNHNV and YYDKDF (reference sequence). CDR3 length: 14 amino acids. In DNA, the CDR3 is TGTGCCACCAGCAGAGTCCTAGCCAAAAACATTCAGTACTTC. This sequence encodes CATSRVLAKNIQYF.

This clone was recorded many times. This chain joins TRBV2 and TRBJ2-5, with TRBD2 matching over 14 bases. This CDR3 contains 14 residues. From germline, CDR1 is SNHLY and CDR2 FYNNEI. Unmatched junction bases numbered 5, after V lost 7 bases and J lost 7 bases. CDR3 residues: CASTGLAGGGTQYF. The CDR3, as DNA: TGTGCCAGCACCGGACTAGCGGGGGGCGGGACCCAGTACTTC. Together with reference TRBV2 and TRBJ2-5, the CDR3 gives the full variable domain: EPEVTQTPSHQVTQMGQEVILRCVPISNHLYFYWYRQILGQKVEFLVSFYNNEISEKSEIFDDQFSVERPDGSNFTLKIRSTKLEDSAMYFCASTGLAGGGTQYFGPGTRLLVL.

In its sample, this clone was seen many times. This chain connects TRBV20-1 to TRBJ1-2; maybe TRBD1 (5 bases). Trimming stripped 1 base from V and 5 bases from J, with 11 bases between. Germline V gene lookup returns CDR1 DFQATT and CDR2 SNEGSKA (reference sequence). The CDR3 has 13 residues. CDR3 loop: CSARAKEGYGYTF. Here the CDR3 DNA reads TGCAGTGCTAGAGCTAAGGAGGGGTATGGCTACACCTTC.

This clone was found many times. The J gene is TRBJ2-7, the V gene TRBV12-3 or TRBV12-4; TRBD2 aligns across 7 bases. V lost 0 bases and J lost 5; bases outside the gene matches: 4. This CDR3 is built from 14 residues. CDR3 sequence reads: CASSLALRENEQYF. The CDR3 region has the DNA TGTGCCAGCAGTTTAGCGCTGCGGGAGAACGAGCAGTACTTC.